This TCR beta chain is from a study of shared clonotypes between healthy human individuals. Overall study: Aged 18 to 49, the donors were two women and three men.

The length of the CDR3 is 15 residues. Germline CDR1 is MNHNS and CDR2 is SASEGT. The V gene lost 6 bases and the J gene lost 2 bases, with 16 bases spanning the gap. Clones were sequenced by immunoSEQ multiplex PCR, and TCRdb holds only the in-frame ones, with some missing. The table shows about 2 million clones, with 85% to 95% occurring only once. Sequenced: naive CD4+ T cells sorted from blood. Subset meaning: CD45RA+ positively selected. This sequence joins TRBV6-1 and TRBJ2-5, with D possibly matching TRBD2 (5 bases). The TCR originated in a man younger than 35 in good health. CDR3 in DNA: TGTGCCAGCAGCCGAGCTGACGGGAAACAAGAGACCCAGTACTTC. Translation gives CASSRADGKQETQYF.